These T cell receptor beta chains were read from a single sample in a study of technical replicates of blood from a few donors. Sequenced by immunoSEQ multiplex PCR; TCRdb stores in-frame clones only, minus some. The sample includes some 93,000 clones, around 95% seen only once; the top ten take roughly 0.28%. The sequencing input was T cells isolated from PBMCs. The origin of the receptors is a human donor in good health. Both conserved end residues are part of each CDR3. The D gene is left open where the match is weak. Size is stated for part of the rows, as once, few or many counts, or as a class when the clone is expanded.

CDR3 protein | CDR3 DNA | J gene | D gene | V gene | clone size
CASSRDRSGEEQYF | TGTGCCAGCAGTCGCGACAGGTCAGGGGAGGAGCAGTACTTC | TRBJ2-7 | NA | TRBV7-9 | NA
CASYGPGGLATQYF | TGTGCCAGCTACGGGCCAGGGGGGTTGGCGACCCAGTACTTC | TRBJ2-5 | NA | TRBV2 | NA
CASSVMTSGRPISYEQYF | TGTGCCAGCAGTGTCATGACTAGCGGGAGGCCGATCTCCTACGAGCAGTACTTC | TRBJ2-7 | TRBD2 | TRBV6-1 | NA
CASSSMPGQGSYEQYF | TGCGCCAGCAGCTCAATGCCGGGACAAGGATCTTACGAGCAGTACTTC | TRBJ2-7 | NA | TRBV5-1 | NA
CASSFDSDIQYF | TGTGCCAGCAGCTTTGACAGTGATATTCAGTACTTC | TRBJ2-4 | NA | TRBV5-4 | NA
CAYTGGQEQFF | TGTGCATACACAGGGGGACAGGAGCAGTTCTTC | TRBJ2-1 | TRBD1 | TRBV30 | NA
CATSGFRLGVETQYF | TGTGCCACCAGCGGGTTCAGACTAGGGGTAGAGACCCAGTACTTC | TRBJ2-5 | NA | TRBV15 | NA
CASSDSIASGSDEQFF | TGTGCCAGCAGTGACTCGATCGCTAGCGGGAGTGATGAGCAGTTCTTC | TRBJ2-1 | TRBD2 | TRBV6-4 | NA
CASSSGHQVTYEQYF | TGTGCCAGCAGCTCTGGGCATCAGGTAACGTACGAGCAGTACTTC | TRBJ2-7 | NA | TRBV5-4 | NA
CASRPQQGSAFF | TGTGCCAGCAGGCCTCAACAGGGTTCAGCTTTCTTT | TRBJ1-1 | NA | TRBV6-6 | NA
CASSPRTTLYEQYF | TGTGCCAGTAGTCCTCGGACTACACTCTACGAGCAGTACTTC | TRBJ2-7 | NA | TRBV19 | NA
CAWSKDGNNQPQHF | TGTGCCTGGAGTAAGGACGGGAATAATCAGCCCCAGCATTTT | TRBJ1-5 | NA | TRBV30 | few
CASIRLAGDGTGELFF | TGTGCCAGTATCAGACTAGCGGGAGATGGCACCGGGGAGCTGTTTTTT | TRBJ2-2 | TRBD2 | TRBV19 | NA
CASSPKSTGELFF | TGTGCCAGCAGCCCCAAGAGCACCGGGGAGCTGTTTTTT | TRBJ2-2 | NA | TRBV6-6 | NA
CASSEVSQAYGYTF | TGTGCCAGCAGCGAGGTTTCCCAAGCTTATGGCTACACCTTC | TRBJ1-2 | NA | TRBV5-6 | once
CASRQGLGNTQYF | TGCGCCAGCAGACAGGGGCTTGGAAATACGCAGTATTTT | TRBJ2-3 | TRBD1 | TRBV5-1 | NA
CASSLLAGEFTGELFF | TGTGCCAGCAGCTTACTAGCGGGGGAGTTCACCGGGGAGCTGTTTTTT | TRBJ2-2 | TRBD2 | TRBV5-6 | NA
CASSLGQTYEQYF | TGTGCCAGCAGCTTAGGACAGACCTACGAGCAGTACTTC | TRBJ2-7 | NA | TRBV27 | NA
CSVRYNEQFF | TGCAGCGTTCGTTACAATGAGCAGTTCTTC | TRBJ2-1 | NA | TRBV29-1 | once
CASSTTGFGYTF | TGTGCCAGCAGTACGACAGGGTTTGGCTACACCTTC | TRBJ1-2 | TRBD1 | TRBV6-1 | NA
CASSIGFSGLDTQYF | TGTGCCAGTAGTATAGGGTTTAGCGGATTAGATACGCAGTATTTT | TRBJ2-3 | NA | TRBV19 | once
CASSRTSGRSYNEQFF | TGTGCCAGCAGCCGGACTAGCGGACGCTCCTACAATGAGCAGTTCTTC | TRBJ2-1 | TRBD2 | TRBV11-2 | NA
CASTVAGTRSYEQYF | TGCGCCAGCACCGTCGCCGGGACACGCTCCTACGAGCAGTACTTC | TRBJ2-7 | NA | TRBV5-1 | NA
CAISEARGATDTQYF | TGTGCCATCAGTGAAGCCCGGGGGGCAACAGATACGCAGTATTTT | TRBJ2-3 | NA | TRBV10-3 | NA
CASSIQATQYF | TGTGCCAGTAGTATACAGGCTACCCAGTACTTC | TRBJ2-5 | NA | TRBV19 | NA
CASSESKYEQYF | TGTGCCAGCAGTGAGTCTAAATACGAGCAGTACTTC | TRBJ2-7 | NA | TRBV2 | NA
CASTDRSYEQYF | TGTGCCAGCACCGACAGGTCCTACGAGCAGTACTTC | TRBJ2-7 | NA | TRBV6-1 | NA
CASRQGRLMNTEAFF | TGTGCCAGCAGGCAGGGTAGGCTGATGAACACTGAAGCTTTCTTT | TRBJ1-1 | NA | TRBV2 | NA
CASSFYGQKNYGYTF | TGTGCCAGCAGCTTTTACGGACAGAAGAACTATGGCTACACCTTC | TRBJ1-2 | NA | TRBV11-3 | NA
CASSFEPTFSFNTGELFF | TGTGCCAGCAGTTTTGAGCCGACTTTCTCCTTTAACACCGGGGAGCTGTTTTTT | TRBJ2-2 | NA | TRBV27 | once
CASSPQDRRYLSGNTIYF | TGTGCCAGCAGCCCCCAGGACAGGAGGTATCTCTCTGGAAACACCATATATTTT | TRBJ1-3 | TRBD1 | TRBV7-9 | NA
CASRPQGGGNSPLHF | TGTGCCAGCAGGCCTCAGGGGGGTGGTAATTCACCCCTCCACTTT | TRBJ1-6 | TRBD1 | TRBV2 | NA
CASTPGTGLDEQYF | TGTGCCAGCACCCCAGGGACAGGGTTAGACGAGCAGTACTTC | TRBJ2-7 | TRBD1 | TRBV28 | once
CASSRDTGNTIYF | TGCGCCAGCAGCCGGGACACAGGAAACACCATATATTTT | TRBJ1-3 | NA | TRBV10-1 | once
CASSQVQGAREQYF | TGTGCCAGCAGCCAAGTACAGGGGGCTCGTGAGCAGTACTTC | TRBJ2-7 | TRBD1 | TRBV14 | NA
CAISTTAGYYEQYF | TGTGCCATCTCGACGACGGCGGGATACTACGAGCAGTACTTC | TRBJ2-7 | NA | TRBV10-3 | NA
CAWKHDNEAFF | TGTGCCTGGAAACACGACAATGAAGCTTTCTTT | TRBJ1-1 | NA | TRBV30 | NA
CASSPRDIYGYTF | TGTGCCAGCAGCCCTAGAGATATCTATGGCTACACCTTC | TRBJ1-2 | NA | TRBV6-5 | NA
CASSGAYEQYF | TGTGCCAGCAGTGGAGCCTACGAGCAGTACTTC | TRBJ2-7 | NA | TRBV6-6 | NA
CASRAGTGTDTQYF | TGTGCCAGCAGGGCCGGGACAGGGACAGATACGCAGTATTTT | TRBJ2-3 | TRBD1 | TRBV28 | NA
CSVEGARTEAFF | TGCAGCGTTGAGGGGGCGAGAACTGAAGCTTTCTTT | TRBJ1-1 | NA | TRBV29-1 | NA
CASSSGMTNTEAFF | TGTGCCAGCAGTTCCGGGATGACGAACACTGAAGCTTTCTTT | TRBJ1-1 | NA | TRBV27 | NA
CASSPGVYGYTF | TGTGCCAGCTCACCCGGGGTATATGGCTACACCTTC | TRBJ1-2 | NA | TRBV18 | NA
CASSQDARRSYEQYF | TGTGCCAGCAGCCAAGATGCTAGGAGAAGTTACGAGCAGTACTTC | TRBJ2-7 | NA | TRBV4-2 | NA
CASSLIQTVSQDYEQYF | TGTGCCAGCAGCTTAATTCAAACCGTATCTCAGGACTACGAGCAGTACTTC | TRBJ2-7 | NA | TRBV11-2 | NA
CASIPDTFNSPLHF | TGTGCCAGCATCCCCGACACTTTTAATTCACCCCTCCACTTT | TRBJ1-6 | NA | TRBV2 | NA
CASTPSLAGGQETQYF | TGTGCCAGTACCCCCTCGCTAGCGGGGGGACAAGAGACCCAGTACTTC | TRBJ2-5 | TRBD2 | TRBV19 | NA